The rows below give T cell receptor beta chains drawn from one sample of a study of blood T cell repertoires in COVID-19. Data came from immunoSEQ multiplex PCR; TCRdb stores just in-frame clones and leaves some out. The sample contains about 200,000 clones, about 88% of which appear only once. Specimen: peripheral blood. These receptor sequences come from a man aged 45-65 years with COVID-19, enrolled during active disease. CDR3s include the opening cysteine and the closing phenylalanine or tryptophan. Each record gives: clone size, V gene, J gene, D gene, CDR3 protein, CDR3 DNA. A D gene is named only where the DNA matches it firmly. Only part of the rows carry a size: once, few, many, or a class if the clone is expanded.

>NA|TRBV5-8|TRBJ2-1|TRBD2
CASRGPRGGSESTEQFF
TGTGCCAGCAGGGGCCCGAGGGGCGGGAGTGAATCTACTGAGCAGTTCTTC
>few|TRBV29-1|TRBJ2-7|TRBD1
CSVGGQGGREQYF
TGCAGCGTTGGGGGACAGGGGGGAAGGGAGCAGTACTTC
>NA|TRBV4-2|TRBJ2-1|TRBD2
CASSQYGGGADEQFF
TGTGCCAGCAGCCAATACGGCGGGGGGGCGGATGAGCAGTTCTTC
>once|TRBV11-2|TRBJ2-1|TRBD1
CASSSLLGTAYNEQFF
TGTGCCAGCAGCTCCCTGCTCGGGACAGCTTACAATGAGCAGTTCTTC
>NA|TRBV19|TRBJ1-3|NA
CASSVQANSGNTIYF
TGTGCCAGTAGTGTACAGGCTAACTCTGGAAACACCATATATTTT
>NA|TRBV6-5|TRBJ1-6|TRBD1
CASSRQGRNSPLHF
TGTGCCAGCAGTAGACAGGGGCGGAATTCACCCCTCCACTTT
>NA|TRBV10-3|TRBJ2-3|TRBD2
CAARAGSTDTQYF
TGTGCCGCCCGAGCGGGGAGCACAGATACGCAGTATTTT
>NA|TRBV2|TRBJ1-3|NA
CASRLQGTGNTIYF
TGTGCCAGCAGGCTACAGGGAACTGGAAACACCATATATTTT
>NA|TRBV7-9|TRBJ2-5|TRBD2
CASSPRALAGPQETQYF
TGTGCCAGCAGCCCGCGGGCACTAGCGGGGCCCCAAGAGACCCAGTACTTC
>NA|TRBV13|TRBJ2-5|NA
CASSLGRGIQETQYF
TGTGCCAGCAGCTTAGGCAGAGGGATCCAAGAGACCCAGTACTTC
>NA|TRBV30|TRBJ2-5|TRBD1
CAWSVDGTGRFRETQYF
TGTGCCTGGAGTGTAGATGGGACAGGGAGGTTCCGGGAGACCCAGTACTTC
>NA|TRBV24-1|TRBJ2-7|NA
CATSDFKENSYEQYF
TGTGCCACCAGTGATTTTAAGGAGAACTCCTACGAGCAGTACTTC
>NA|TRBV6-1|TRBJ2-5|TRBD2
CASSEARGVGETQYF
TGTGCCAGCAGTGAAGCGCGGGGGGTCGGGGAGACCCAGTACTTC
>once|TRBV18|TRBJ1-4|NA
CASSRDTNEKLFF
TGTGCCAGCTCCAGGGACACCAATGAAAAACTGTTTTTT
>NA|TRBV2|TRBJ2-1|TRBD2
CAGGLDGYEQFF
TGTGCCGGGGGACTAGATGGCTATGAGCAGTTCTTC
>NA|TRBV4-1|TRBJ2-6|TRBD1
CASSRRDGTGDSGANVLTF
TGCGCCAGCAGCCGGCGGGATGGGACAGGGGATTCTGGGGCCAACGTCCTGACTTTC
>once|TRBV7-2|TRBJ1-4|TRBD1
CASSRDRGSHNEKLFF
TGTGCCAGCAGCCGGGACAGAGGTTCTCATAATGAAAAACTGTTTTTT
>NA|TRBV10-3|TRBJ2-7|NA
CAIRGGGQAAYEQYF
TGTGCCATCCGGGGGGGCGGACAGGCGGCCTACGAGCAGTACTTC
>NA|TRBV7-3|TRBJ2-2|NA
CASGVGFRGTGELFF
TGTGCCAGCGGAGTGGGGTTTCGGGGCACCGGGGAGCTGTTTTTT
>NA|TRBV11-2|TRBJ1-5|NA
CASSLVAGSQGPQHF
TGTGCCAGCAGCTTAGTAGCCGGGAGCCAAGGGCCCCAGCATTTT
>NA|TRBV27|TRBJ2-7|NA
CASSSRQEPSYEQYF
TGTGCCAGCAGTTCCCGACAGGAGCCTTCCTACGAGCAGTACTTC
>NA|TRBV11-2|TRBJ2-1|TRBD2
CASSLAGGPGEQFF
TGTGCCAGCAGCTTAGCGGGAGGGCCGGGTGAGCAGTTCTTC
>once|TRBV30|TRBJ1-1|TRBD1
CAWSAPTGRSEAFF
TGTGCCTGGAGCGCCCCGACAGGGCGATCTGAAGCTTTCTTT
>NA|TRBV7-3|TRBJ2-5|NA
CASSPTSASQETQYF
TGTGCCAGCAGCCCAACCTCTGCCAGTCAAGAGACCCAGTACTTC
>NA|TRBV9|TRBJ1-6|NA
CASSSTGRTNSPLHF
TGTGCCAGCAGCTCTACAGGGCGGACCAATTCACCCCTCCACTTT
>NA|TRBV27|TRBJ2-3|TRBD1
CASSIPGTGVKGKDTQYF
TGTGCCAGCAGTATCCCCGGGACAGGGGTAAAGGGTAAAGATACGCAGTATTTT
>NA|TRBV29-1|TRBJ1-2|NA
CSGRGNGYGYTF
TGCAGCGGAAGGGGTAACGGCTATGGCTACACCTTC
>once|TRBV5-1|TRBJ2-7|TRBD1
CASSLAGGPYEQYF
TGCGCCAGCAGCTTGGCAGGGGGCCCCTACGAGCAGTACTTC
>NA|TRBV7-9|TRBJ1-4|TRBD1
CASSGSRDRGEKLFF
TGTGCCAGCAGCGGGAGCCGGGACAGGGGTGAAAAACTGTTTTTT
>NA|TRBV28|TRBJ2-2|TRBD1
CASSYAGGSTGELFF
TGTGCCAGCAGTTATGCAGGGGGAAGCACCGGGGAGCTGTTTTTT
>NA|TRBV6-6|TRBJ1-1|TRBD1
CASSPLAGGTEAFF
TGTGCCAGCAGCCCCTTAGCAGGGGGCACTGAAGCTTTCTTT
>NA|TRBV28|TRBJ2-2|NA
CASNNRLNTGELFF
TGTGCCAGCAATAACCGACTGAACACCGGGGAGCTGTTTTTT
>NA|TRBV10-3|TRBJ1-2|TRBD1
CAISEGQGISGYTF
TGTGCCATCAGTGAGGGACAGGGGATAAGTGGCTACACCTTC
>NA|TRBV19|TRBJ2-1|TRBD2
CASSITSGRYNEQFF
TGTGCCAGTAGTATTACTAGCGGGCGTTACAATGAGCAGTTCTTC
>NA|TRBV11-3|TRBJ2-2|TRBD2
CASRGSGRAGELFF
TGTGCCAGCAGGGGTAGCGGGAGGGCCGGGGAGCTGTTTTTT
>NA|TRBV6-2/TRBV6-3|TRBJ2-7|NA
CASSSTLGPYEQYF
TGTGCCAGCAGTTCCACTTTGGGCCCCTACGAGCAGTACTTC
>NA|TRBV9|TRBJ2-1|NA
CASSVLPGPNEQFF
TGTGCCAGCAGCGTACTGCCAGGGCCCAATGAGCAGTTCTTC
>NA|TRBV5-6|TRBJ1-3|TRBD1
CASSSRGDSSGNTIYF
TGTGCCAGCAGCTCCAGGGGGGACAGCTCTGGAAACACCATATATTTT
>NA|TRBV5-4|TRBJ1-4|TRBD1
CASSLAGQTTNEKLFF
TGTGCCAGCAGCTTGGCGGGACAGACCACTAATGAAAAACTGTTTTTT
>NA|TRBV4-3|TRBJ2-2|NA
CASSQARTGSHPGELFF
TGCGCCAGCAGCCAAGCCCGAACAGGGTCCCACCCGGGGGAGCTGTTTTTT
>NA|TRBV10-3|TRBJ2-6|TRBD1
CAIRGDRKNSGANVLTF
TGTGCCATCAGAGGGGACAGGAAAAACTCTGGGGCCAACGTCCTGACTTTC
>once|TRBV3-1/TRBV3-2|TRBJ1-1|TRBD1
CASSQAGQGNTEAFF
TGTGCCAGCAGCCAAGCCGGACAGGGGAACACTGAAGCTTTCTTT
>once|TRBV28|TRBJ1-6|TRBD1
CASSSGQGYNSPLHF
TGTGCCAGCAGTTCAGGACAGGGCTATAATTCACCCCTCCACTTT
>NA|TRBV6-2/TRBV6-3|TRBJ2-3|TRBD1
CASSYSMTGARDTQYF
TGTGCCAGCAGTTACTCGATGACAGGGGCCCGAGATACGCAGTATTTT
>NA|TRBV7-9|TRBJ1-1|NA
CASSFTGDGTEAFF
TGTGCCAGCAGCTTTACGGGGGATGGCACTGAAGCTTTCTTT
>NA|TRBV4-2|TRBJ2-6|NA
CASSQTGSGANVLTF
TGTGCCAGCAGCCAGACAGGTTCTGGGGCCAACGTCCTGACTTTC
>once|TRBV12-3/TRBV12-4|TRBJ1-1|NA
CASSNQGYTEAFF
TGTGCCAGCAGTAATCAGGGTTACACTGAAGCTTTCTTT
>NA|TRBV3-1/TRBV3-2|TRBJ1-1|NA
CASSPWGQGNTEAFF
TGTGCCAGCAGCCCTTGGGGACAAGGGAACACTGAAGCTTTCTTT
>NA|TRBV25-1|TRBJ2-7|TRBD2
CASSEEAGGNEQYF
TGTGCCAGCAGTGAAGAAGCGGGAGGAAACGAGCAGTACTTC
>many|TRBV10-2|TRBJ2-7|TRBD2
CASSGTSGSSSYEQYF
TGCGCCAGCAGCGGGACTAGCGGGTCGAGCTCCTACGAGCAGTACTTC
>once|TRBV5-1|TRBJ1-4|TRBD1
CASSRQGAGEKLFF
TGCGCCAGCAGCAGACAGGGGGCAGGAGAAAAACTGTTTTTT